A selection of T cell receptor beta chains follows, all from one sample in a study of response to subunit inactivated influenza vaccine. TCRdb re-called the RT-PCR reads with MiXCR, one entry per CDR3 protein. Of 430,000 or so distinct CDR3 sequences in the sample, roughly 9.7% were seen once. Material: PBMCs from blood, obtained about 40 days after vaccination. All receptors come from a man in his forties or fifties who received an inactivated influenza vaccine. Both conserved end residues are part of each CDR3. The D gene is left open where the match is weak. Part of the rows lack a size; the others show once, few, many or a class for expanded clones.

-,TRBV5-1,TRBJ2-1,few,TGCGCCAGCAGCTTGGATCCTGGGCGGCAATACAATGAGCAGTTCTTC,CASSLDPGRQYNEQFF
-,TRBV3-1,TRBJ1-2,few,TGTGCCAGCAGCCTGGCCGGCACCCTACCTAACTATGGCTACACCTTC,CASSLAGTLPNYGYTF
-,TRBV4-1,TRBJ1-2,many,TGCGCCAGCAGCCAAGTACCGGCCCTTCGGCCGGGCAGGAATGGCTACACCTTC,CASSQVPALRPGRNGYTF
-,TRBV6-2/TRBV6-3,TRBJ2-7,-,TGTGCCAGCAGTTACGAGGCGCGGGGCCCCCTCTACGAGCAGTACTTC,CASSYEARGPLYEQYF
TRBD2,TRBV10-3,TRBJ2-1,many,TGTGCCATCAGCGCGGGGGGGGGAGGGAATGAGCAGTTCTTC,CAISAGGGGNEQFF
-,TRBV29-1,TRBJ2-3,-,TGCAGCGTTCCCCACGACCCCTCTAGCACAGATACGCAGTATTTT,CSVPHDPSSTDTQYF
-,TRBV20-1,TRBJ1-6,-,TGCAGTGCTAGTGATGGGGGGAGAGGTTCACCCCTCCACTTT,CSASDGGRGSPLHF
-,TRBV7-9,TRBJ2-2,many,TGTGCCAGCAGCCTCAGGGCCGGGGAGCTGTTTTTT,CASSLRAGELFF
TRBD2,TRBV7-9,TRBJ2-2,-,TGTGCCAGCATCGGCGGGAGAGACACCGGGGAGCTGTTTTTT,CASIGGRDTGELFF
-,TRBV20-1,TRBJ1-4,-,TGCAGTGTGCGGCTTAATGAAAAACTGTTTTTT,CSVRLNEKLFF
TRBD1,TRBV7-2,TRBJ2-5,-,TGTGCCAGCAGCCCTCGCGGACAGGGGGCCTGGGAGACCCAGTACTTC,CASSPRGQGAWETQYF
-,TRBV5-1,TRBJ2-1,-,TGCGCCAGCAGCTTGGGGTCGGCAGGCGAGCAGTTCTTC,CASSLGSAGEQFF
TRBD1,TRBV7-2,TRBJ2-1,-,TGTGCCAGCAGCTTATCGAATGACAGGGATGAGCAGTTCTTC,CASSLSNDRDEQFF
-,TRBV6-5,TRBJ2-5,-,TGTGCCAGCAGTTACTCTCCGTGGGGAGAGACCCAGTACTTC,CASSYSPWGETQYF
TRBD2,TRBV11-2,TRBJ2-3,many,TGTGCCAGCAGCTCGGGACTAGCGGTAATATCTAGCACAGATACGCAGTATTTT,CASSSGLAVISSTDTQYF
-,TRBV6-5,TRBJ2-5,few,TGTGCCAGCAGTTACGGTGGCAGGATGGAGACCCAGTACTTC,CASSYGGRMETQYF
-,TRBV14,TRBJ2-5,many,TGTGCCAGCAGCCAAGAATACAGCTATCAAGAGACCCAGTACTTC,CASSQEYSYQETQYF
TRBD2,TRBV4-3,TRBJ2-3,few,TGCGCCAGCAGCCCCATAGCGGGAGTCCCCACAGATACGCAGTATTTT,CASSPIAGVPTDTQYF
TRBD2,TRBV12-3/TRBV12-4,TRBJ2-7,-,TGTGCCAGCAGTTTGTCTAGCGGGAGGTCGTCCGGCGAGCAGTACTTC,CASSLSSGRSSGEQYF
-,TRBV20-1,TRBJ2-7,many,TGCAGTGCTAACGAATGGGCGGTGAGCTCCTACGAGCAGTACTTC,CSANEWAVSSYEQYF
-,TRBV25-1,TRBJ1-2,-,TGTGCCAGCGCCGAGGGCGGGAACCGGGGCTACACCTTC,CASAEGGNRGYTF
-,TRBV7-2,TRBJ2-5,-,TGTGCCAGCAGCTCGATTCTTCAAGAGACCCAGTACTTC,CASSSILQETQYF